The T cell receptor (beta chain) under discussion was sequenced for a study of blood T cell repertoires in COVID-19. Two negative PCRs, clearance, or symptom resolution were required of recovered Cohort 3 donors. Measured with immunoSEQ multiplex PCR; TCRdb has only the in-frame clones, and not every one. The sample consists of about 180,000 clones, 80% to 90% of them appearing once. Germline CDR1 and CDR2: LGHDT and YNNKEL (reference sequence). The CDR3 is made up of 17 amino acids. V lost 3 bases and J lost 2; bases outside the gene matches: 10. The receptor's source is a woman under 30 who had recovered from COVID-19. This chain joins TRBV3-1 (or the pseudogene TRBV3-2) and TRBJ2-3; 8 nucleotides match TRBD2. Sequencing was carried out using PBMCs or T cells enriched from blood (not recorded which). The CDR3 spells CASSQPGLGGITDTQYF. The DNA for the CDR3 is TGTGCCAGCAGCCAGCCGGGACTAGGAGGGATCACAGATACGCAGTATTTT.